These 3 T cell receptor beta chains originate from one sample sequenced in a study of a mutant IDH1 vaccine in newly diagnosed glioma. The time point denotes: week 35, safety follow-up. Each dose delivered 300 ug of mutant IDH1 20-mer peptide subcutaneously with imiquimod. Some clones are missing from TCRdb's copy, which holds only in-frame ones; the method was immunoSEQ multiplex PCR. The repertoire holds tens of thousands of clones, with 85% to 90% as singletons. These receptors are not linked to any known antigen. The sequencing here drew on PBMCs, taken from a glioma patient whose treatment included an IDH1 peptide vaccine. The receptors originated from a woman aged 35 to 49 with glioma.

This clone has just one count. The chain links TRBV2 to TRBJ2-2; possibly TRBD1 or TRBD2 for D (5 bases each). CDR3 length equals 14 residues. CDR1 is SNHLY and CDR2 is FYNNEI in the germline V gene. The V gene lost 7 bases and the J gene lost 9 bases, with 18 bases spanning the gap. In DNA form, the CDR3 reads TGTGCCAGCAAGAAAAACGGGGCCCCATGGGAGCTGTTTTTT. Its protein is CASKKNGAPWELFF.

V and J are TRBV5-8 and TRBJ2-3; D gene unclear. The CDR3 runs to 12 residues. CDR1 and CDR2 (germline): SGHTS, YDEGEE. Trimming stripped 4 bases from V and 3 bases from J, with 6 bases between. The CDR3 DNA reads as TGTGCCAGCAGCCCACAGACAGATACGCAGTATTTT. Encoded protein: CASSPQTDTQYF.

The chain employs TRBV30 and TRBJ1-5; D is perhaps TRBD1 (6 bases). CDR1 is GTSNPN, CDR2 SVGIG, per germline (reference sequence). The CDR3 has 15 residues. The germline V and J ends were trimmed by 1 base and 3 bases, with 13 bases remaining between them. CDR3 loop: CAWSGAGATNQPQHF. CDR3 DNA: TGTGCCTGGAGTGGGGCAGGGGCAACCAATCAGCCCCAGCATTTT.